Listed below are T cell receptor beta chains from one sample, sequenced in a study of T cell responses to AZD1222 COVID-19 vaccine. Libraries were prepared by immunoSEQ multiplex PCR; TCRdb keeps only in-frame clonotypes and omits some of them. The table lists roughly 80,000 clones, 75% to 95% of them singletons, with about 3.1% in the top ten. The sequences come from peripheral blood, collected 28 days after the second AZD1222 dose. Receptors originate from an adult who received the AZD1222 COVID-19 vaccine. Both conserved end residues are part of each CDR3. The D gene is left open where the match is weak. The size of a clone is reported for some rows only, either as once, few or many, or as a class for expanded clones.

TRBJ2-7 | NA | NA | TRBV9 | TGTGCCAGCAGCGCAACCGGGTCATCTTACGAGCAGTACTTC | CASSATGSSYEQYF
TRBJ2-1 | TRBD2 | NA | TRBV6-5 | TGTGCCAGCAGTTACTCTAGCGGGGGCTACAATGAGCAGTTCTTC | CASSYSSGGYNEQFF
TRBJ1-2 | NA | NA | TRBV12-5 | TGTGCTAGTGGACAGGGTAACTATGGCTACACCTTC | CASGQGNYGYTF
TRBJ2-2 | NA | NA | TRBV10-3 | TGTGCCATCAGGACCACCGGGGAGCTGTTTTTT | CAIRTTGELFF
TRBJ1-5 | NA | NA | TRBV7-6 | TGTGCCAGCAGCTTAGAGGGCGGTCAAACGGGTCAGCCCCAGCATTTT | CASSLEGGQTGQPQHF
TRBJ2-2 | TRBD2 | NA | TRBV27 | TGTGCCAGCCGCTTAGCGGGCACCGGGGAGCTGTTTTTT | CASRLAGTGELFF
TRBJ2-1 | NA | NA | TRBV5-6 | TGTGCCAGCAGCCCGAGGGGGAAACCCTACAATGAGCAGTTCTTC | CASSPRGKPYNEQFF
TRBJ2-7 | TRBD1 | once | TRBV5-6 | TGTGCCAGCAGCTTAGGGACAGGGGGTAGGGAGCAGTACTTC | CASSLGTGGREQYF
TRBJ2-3 | NA | NA | TRBV7-8 | TGTGCCAGCAGCTTAGTAGCGTCGATAAGCACAGATACGCAGTATTTT | CASSLVASISTDTQYF
TRBJ2-3 | NA | NA | TRBV7-8 | TGTGCCAGCAGGGGGGTCTCAGATACGCAGTATTTT | CASRGVSDTQYF
TRBJ2-3 | NA | NA | TRBV7-3 | TGTGCCAGCAGCCCGGGACTTTTTCGGGGCACAGATACGCAGTATTTT | CASSPGLFRGTDTQYF
TRBJ2-5 | TRBD1 | NA | TRBV10-2 | TGCGCCAGCCGGGACAGGACATGGGAGACCCAGTACTTC | CASRDRTWETQYF
TRBJ1-2 | TRBD1 | NA | TRBV11-2 | TGTGCCAGCAGCTTCGGGACAGACTATGGCTACACCTTC | CASSFGTDYGYTF
TRBJ1-1 | NA | NA | TRBV19 | TGTGCCAGTAGTATTTTACGCTCCTCTGAAGCTTTCTTT | CASSILRSSEAFF
TRBJ2-7 | TRBD1 | NA | TRBV3-1/TRBV3-2 | TGTGCCAGCAGCCAAGGGGGACAGAACTACGAGCAGTACTTC | CASSQGGQNYEQYF
TRBJ1-1 | NA | NA | TRBV9 | TGTGCCAGCAGCGTATCGACGGGGAACACTGAAGCTTTCTTT | CASSVSTGNTEAFF
TRBJ2-5 | NA | NA | TRBV2 | TGTGCCAGCATGGAAGGGGAGACCCAGTACTTC | CASMEGETQYF
TRBJ1-2 | NA | NA | TRBV30 | TGTGCCTGGAGTGTAATAATGGCAGGCGGGGGCTACACCTTC | CAWSVIMAGGGYTF
TRBJ1-3 | NA | NA | TRBV6-1 | TGTGCCAGCAGTGAAGCGCACGGGGGCGCAGGAGGAAACACCATATATTTT | CASSEAHGGAGGNTIYF
TRBJ2-7 | TRBD2 | NA | TRBV6-2/TRBV6-3 | TGTGCCAGCAGTTCCCCACTAGCGTGGGAGCAGTACTTC | CASSSPLAWEQYF
TRBJ2-5 | TRBD2 | NA | TRBV7-8 | TGTGCCAGCAGAACAACTAGCGGCCAAGAGACCCAGTACTTC | CASRTTSGQETQYF
TRBJ1-6 | TRBD1 | NA | TRBV2 | TGTGCCGGGACAACCGGGACAGGTTCTTCACCCCTCCACTTT | CAGTTGTGSSPLHF
TRBJ1-5 | NA | NA | TRBV2 | TGTGCCTTACAGGGTGGCCACGATCAGCCCCAGCATTTT | CALQGGHDQPQHF
TRBJ2-3 | NA | NA | TRBV9 | TGTGCCAGCAGCGTCGATGTGGATACGCAGTATTTT | CASSVDVDTQYF
TRBJ1-1 | NA | once | TRBV20-1 | TGCAGTGCTGAACAGGGAAAAGCTTTCTTT | CSAEQGKAFF
TRBJ1-5 | TRBD1 | once | TRBV27 | TGTGCCAGCAGTACCCGGACAGGGGGCGACGAGCCCCAGCATTTT | CASSTRTGGDEPQHF
TRBJ2-7 | NA | NA | TRBV3-1/TRBV3-2 | TGTGCCAGCAGCCGGATACATAATGGATACGAGCAGTACTTC | CASSRIHNGYEQYF
TRBJ1-2 | NA | NA | TRBV5-6 | TGTGCCAGCAGCTTCGGGGGAATAGTCTATGGCTACACCTTC | CASSFGGIVYGYTF
TRBJ1-5 | NA | once | TRBV7-9 | TGTGCCAGGGGGGACAATCAGCCCCAGCATTTT | CARGDNQPQHF
TRBJ2-5 | NA | NA | TRBV7-6 | TGTGCCAGCAGCTTAACCACGGGAGCCCAAGAGACCCAGTACTTC | CASSLTTGAQETQYF
TRBJ2-3 | TRBD2 | few | TRBV30 | TGTGCCGGGCAGACTAGCGGGGGCGCAGATACGCAGTATTTT | CAGQTSGGADTQYF
TRBJ2-1 | TRBD2 | NA | TRBV2 | TGTGCCAGCAGCGAGGCCGGACTAGCGGGGGGCAATGAGCAGTTCTTC | CASSEAGLAGGNEQFF
TRBJ2-5 | TRBD1 | NA | TRBV18 | TGTGCCAGCTCACCAGGGACAGGGCTCACCACCCAGTACTTC | CASSPGTGLTTQYF
TRBJ1-5 | TRBD1 | NA | TRBV30 | TGTGCCTGGAGGGGGACAGGGGGAGGAAGCAATCAGCCCCAGCATTTT | CAWRGTGGGSNQPQHF
TRBJ1-4 | TRBD1 | NA | TRBV29-1 | TGCAGCGTTCCGGAATCGGGACAGGGAGGGATGTTTTTT | CSVPESGQGGMFF
TRBJ1-5 | NA | NA | TRBV3-1/TRBV3-2 | TGTGCCAGCAGCCAAGGGGGTTCCGGGCAGCCCCAGCATTTT | CASSQGGSGQPQHF
TRBJ2-3 | TRBD1 | NA | TRBV5-1 | TGCGCCAGCAGCTCCGGGACAGTGCCTAGCACAGATACGCAGTATTTT | CASSSGTVPSTDTQYF
TRBJ1-1 | NA | NA | TRBV3-1/TRBV3-2 | TGTGCCAGCAGCCAAGCAAACACTGAAGCTTTCTTT | CASSQANTEAFF
TRBJ1-2 | NA | once | TRBV30 | TGTGCCTGGAGTCTCCGGGACAATGGCTACACCTTC | CAWSLRDNGYTF
TRBJ2-7 | NA | NA | TRBV10-3 | TGTGCCATCAGTGACTCAGAGAGGAGCTCCTACGAGCAGTACTTC | CAISDSERSSYEQYF